These T cell receptor beta chains were read from a single sample in a study of blood T cells in healthy people across ages. TCRdb reprocessed the 5' RACE reads with MiXCR, giving one entry per CDR3 protein. The table includes 1,500,000 or so distinct CDR3 sequences, 59% detected once. Sequencing was carried out using blood. All receptors come from a man between 18 and 29 years old in good health. Each CDR3 is given with its conserved first and last residue. Each record gives: V gene, J gene, D gene, clone size, CDR3 DNA, CDR3 protein. D genes are given only for firm matches. Clone size is given for some rows only: seen once, a few or many times, or a class if the clone is expanded.

V gene: TRBV20-1; J gene: TRBJ1-1; D gene: TRBD1; clone size: -; CDR3 DNA: TGCAGTGCTAGAGATCGGAGGGGGCTCACTGAAGCTTTCTTT; CDR3 protein: CSARDRRGLTEAFF
V gene: TRBV7-9; J gene: TRBJ2-7; D gene: -; clone size: few; CDR3 DNA: TGTGCCAGCAGCTTAAACGGAATGAAAACCTACGAGCAGTACTTC; CDR3 protein: CASSLNGMKTYEQYF
V gene: TRBV4-1; J gene: TRBJ1-2; D gene: -; clone size: once; CDR3 DNA: TGCGCCAGCAGCCAAGCTGCGGGACGCAACTATGGCTACACCTTC; CDR3 protein: CASSQAAGRNYGYTF
V gene: TRBV25-1; J gene: TRBJ2-7; D gene: -; clone size: once; CDR3 DNA: TGTGCCAGCAGTGCTGGGATCTACGAGCAGTACTTC; CDR3 protein: CASSAGIYEQYF
V gene: TRBV7-9; J gene: TRBJ1-2; D gene: -; clone size: -; CDR3 DNA: TGTGCCAGCAGCTTTCAGACAGCCGAAATTAACTATGGCTACACCTTC; CDR3 protein: CASSFQTAEINYGYTF
V gene: TRBV9; J gene: TRBJ2-4; D gene: TRBD2; clone size: few; CDR3 DNA: TGTGCCAGCAGCGTAGCGAGTCTAGCGGGGGGCGTTCCAGCCAAAAACATTCAGTACTTC; CDR3 protein: CASSVASLAGGVPAKNIQYF
V gene: TRBV5-1; J gene: TRBJ1-1; D gene: -; clone size: -; CDR3 DNA: TGCGCCAGCAGCTTGGGAGGCGGTCAGGCTGAAGCTTTCTTT; CDR3 protein: CASSLGGGQAEAFF
V gene: TRBV7-7; J gene: TRBJ2-2; D gene: -; clone size: -; CDR3 DNA: TGTGCTAGCAGCTTAGCGTTGAACACCGGGGAGCTGTTTTTT; CDR3 protein: CASSLALNTGELFF
V gene: TRBV27; J gene: TRBJ2-7; D gene: -; clone size: -; CDR3 DNA: TGTGCCAGCAGTTTAAGGGCAGATTACTACAATGAGCAGTACTTC; CDR3 protein: CASSLRADYYNEQYF
V gene: TRBV4-1; J gene: TRBJ1-2; D gene: -; clone size: few; CDR3 DNA: TGCGCCAGCAGCCAAGATCCCGGGGTGTATGGCTACACCTTC; CDR3 protein: CASSQDPGVYGYTF
V gene: TRBV5-1; J gene: TRBJ1-2; D gene: -; clone size: once; CDR3 DNA: TGCGCCAGCAAGAAAGTGAGGACGGATCATACTAACTATGGCTACACCTTC; CDR3 protein: CASKKVRTDHTNYGYTF
V gene: TRBV20-1; J gene: TRBJ2-5; D gene: TRBD1; clone size: -; CDR3 DNA: TGCAGTGCTAGCGGACAGGGTGTTACCACCTTTTTGGAGACCCAGTACTTC; CDR3 protein: CSASGQGVTTFLETQYF
V gene: TRBV4-1; J gene: TRBJ1-1; D gene: -; clone size: -; CDR3 DNA: TGCGCCAGCAGCCGAGACAGTAAAGCTTTCTTT; CDR3 protein: CASSRDSKAFF
V gene: TRBV12-3/TRBV12-4; J gene: TRBJ2-7; D gene: TRBD1; clone size: -; CDR3 DNA: TGTGCCAGCAGTTCCTCCTTGGGGGACAGGGTCTACGAGCAGTACTTC; CDR3 protein: CASSSSLGDRVYEQYF
V gene: TRBV20-1; J gene: TRBJ2-1; D gene: -; clone size: -; CDR3 DNA: TGCAGTGCTAAGATTAGGATCCGGTCCCTCCAGGTTTTCTCCTACAATGAGCAGTTCTTC; CDR3 protein: CSAKIRIRSLQVFSYNEQFF
V gene: TRBV5-1; J gene: TRBJ2-3; D gene: -; clone size: -; CDR3 DNA: TGCGCCAGCAGCTTGAAGAGCACAGATACGCAGTATTTT; CDR3 protein: CASSLKSTDTQYF
V gene: TRBV30; J gene: TRBJ2-1; D gene: TRBD1; clone size: once; CDR3 DNA: TGTGCCTGGACCACAGGGGGTGTAGGGAATGAGCAGTTCTTC; CDR3 protein: CAWTTGGVGNEQFF